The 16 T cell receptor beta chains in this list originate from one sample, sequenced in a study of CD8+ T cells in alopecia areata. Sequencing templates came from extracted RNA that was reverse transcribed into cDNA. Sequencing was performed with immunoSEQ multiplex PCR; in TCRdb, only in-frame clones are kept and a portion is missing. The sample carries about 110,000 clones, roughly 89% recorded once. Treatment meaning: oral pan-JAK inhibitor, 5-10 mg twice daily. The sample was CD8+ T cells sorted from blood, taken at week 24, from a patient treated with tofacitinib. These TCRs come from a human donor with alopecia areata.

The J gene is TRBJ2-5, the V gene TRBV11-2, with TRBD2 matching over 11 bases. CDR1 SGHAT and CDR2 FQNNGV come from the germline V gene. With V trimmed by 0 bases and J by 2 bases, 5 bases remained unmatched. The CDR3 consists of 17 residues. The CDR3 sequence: CASSLELAGGQQETQYF. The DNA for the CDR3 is TGTGCCAGCAGCTTAGAGCTAGCGGGGGGACAACAAGAGACCCAGTACTTC. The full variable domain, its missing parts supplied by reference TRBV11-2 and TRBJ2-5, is EAGVAQSPRYKIIEKRQSVAFWCNPISGHATLYWYQQILGQGPKLLIQFQNNGVVDDSQLPKDRFSAERLKGVDSTLKIQPAKLEDSAVYLCASSLELAGGQQETQYFGPGTRLLVL.

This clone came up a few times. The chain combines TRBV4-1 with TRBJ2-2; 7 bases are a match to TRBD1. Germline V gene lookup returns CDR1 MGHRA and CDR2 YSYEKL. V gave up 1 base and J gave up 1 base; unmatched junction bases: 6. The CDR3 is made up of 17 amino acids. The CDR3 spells CASSQVYGQVNTGELFF. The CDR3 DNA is TGCGCCAGCAGCCAAGTTTATGGACAGGTGAACACCGGGGAGCTGTTTTTT.

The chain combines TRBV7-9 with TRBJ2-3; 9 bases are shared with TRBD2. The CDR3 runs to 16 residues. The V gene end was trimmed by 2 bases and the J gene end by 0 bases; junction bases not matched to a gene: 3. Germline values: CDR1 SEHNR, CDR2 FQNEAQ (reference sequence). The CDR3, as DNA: TGTGCCAGCAGCTTATCTAGCGGGGATAGCACAGATACGCAGTATTTT. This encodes CASSLSSGDSTDTQYF.

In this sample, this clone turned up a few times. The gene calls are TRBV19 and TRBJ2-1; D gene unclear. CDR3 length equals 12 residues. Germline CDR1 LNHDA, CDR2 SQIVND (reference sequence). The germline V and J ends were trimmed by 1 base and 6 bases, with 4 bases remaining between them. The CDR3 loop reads CASSIVGNEQFF. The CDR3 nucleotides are TGTGCCAGTAGTATAGTCGGCAATGAGCAGTTCTTC.

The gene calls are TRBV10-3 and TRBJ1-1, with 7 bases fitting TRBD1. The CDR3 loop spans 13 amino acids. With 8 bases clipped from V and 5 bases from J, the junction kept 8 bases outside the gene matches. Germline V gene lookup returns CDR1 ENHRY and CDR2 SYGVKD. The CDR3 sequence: CAIQGSGGTEAFF. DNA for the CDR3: TGTGCCATCCAAGGGTCAGGGGGGACTGAAGCTTTCTTT.

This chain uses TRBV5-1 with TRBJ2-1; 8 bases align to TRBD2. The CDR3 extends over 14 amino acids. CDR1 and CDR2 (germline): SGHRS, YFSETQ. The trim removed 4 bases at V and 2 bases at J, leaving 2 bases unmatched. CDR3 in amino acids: CASSVSGAYNEQFF. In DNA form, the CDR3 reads TGCGCCAGCAGCGTTAGCGGGGCCTACAATGAGCAGTTCTTC.

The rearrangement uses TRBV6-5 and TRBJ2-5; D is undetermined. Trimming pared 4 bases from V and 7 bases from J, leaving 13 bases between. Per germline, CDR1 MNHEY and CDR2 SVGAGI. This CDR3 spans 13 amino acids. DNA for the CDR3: TGTGCCAGCAGTTCTCGGGCTTCGGGGACCCAGTACTTC. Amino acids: CASSSRASGTQYF.

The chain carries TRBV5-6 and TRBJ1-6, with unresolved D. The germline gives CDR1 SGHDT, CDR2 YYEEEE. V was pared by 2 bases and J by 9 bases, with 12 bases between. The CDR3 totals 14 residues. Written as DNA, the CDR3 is TGTGCCAGCAGCTTAACCGTTTCCCCTTCACCCCTCCACTTT. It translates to CASSLTVSPSPLHF.

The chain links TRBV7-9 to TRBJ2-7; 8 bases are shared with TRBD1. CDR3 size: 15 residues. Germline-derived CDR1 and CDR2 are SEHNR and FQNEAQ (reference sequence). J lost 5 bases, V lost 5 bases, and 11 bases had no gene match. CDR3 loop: CASSPGQGLRNEQYF. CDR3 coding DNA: TGTGCCAGCAGCCCTGGACAGGGTCTTCGTAACGAGCAGTACTTC.

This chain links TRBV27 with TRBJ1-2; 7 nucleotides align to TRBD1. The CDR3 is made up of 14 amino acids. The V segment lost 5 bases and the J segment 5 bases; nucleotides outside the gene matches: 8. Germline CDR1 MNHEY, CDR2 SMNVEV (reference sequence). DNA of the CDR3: TGTGCCAGCAGTACCCAACCGACAGGGTATGGCTACACCTTC. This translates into CASSTQPTGYGYTF.

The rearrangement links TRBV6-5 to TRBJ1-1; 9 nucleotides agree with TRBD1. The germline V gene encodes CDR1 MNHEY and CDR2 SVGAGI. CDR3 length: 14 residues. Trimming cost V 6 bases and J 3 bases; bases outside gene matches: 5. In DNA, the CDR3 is TGTGCCAGCAGCCTGACAGGGGGAGACACTGAAGCTTTCTTT. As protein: CASSLTGGDTEAFF.

CDR3 bases: TGTGCCAGCAGTGAAACCACAGGGGTGAGTGAGCAGTACTTC. Amino acid sequence: CASSETTGVSEQYF. V and J are TRBV27 and TRBJ2-7, with 7 bases lining up with TRBD1. Germline-derived CDR1 and CDR2 are MNHEY and SMNVEV (reference sequence). Losses at the gene ends were 5 bases for V and 7 bases for J; bases not matched to a gene: 11. This CDR3 has 14 residues.

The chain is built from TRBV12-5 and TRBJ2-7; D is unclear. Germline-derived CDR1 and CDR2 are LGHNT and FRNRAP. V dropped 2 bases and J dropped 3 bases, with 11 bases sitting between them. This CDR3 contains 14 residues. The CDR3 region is CASGLQQSYYEQYF. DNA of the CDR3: TGTGCTAGTGGTTTGCAGCAGTCATACTACGAGCAGTACTTC.

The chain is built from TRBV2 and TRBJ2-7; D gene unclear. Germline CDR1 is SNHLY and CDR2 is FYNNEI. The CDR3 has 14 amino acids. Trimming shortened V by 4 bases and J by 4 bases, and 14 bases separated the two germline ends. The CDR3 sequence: CASSVRQSGYEQYF. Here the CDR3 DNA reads TGTGCCAGCAGTGTAAGGCAATCCGGGTACGAGCAGTACTTC.

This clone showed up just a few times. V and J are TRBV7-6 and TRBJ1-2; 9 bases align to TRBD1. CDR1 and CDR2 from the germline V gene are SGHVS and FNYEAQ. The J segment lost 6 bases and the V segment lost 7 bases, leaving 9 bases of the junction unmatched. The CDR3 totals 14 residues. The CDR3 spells CASTDDRGWDGYTF. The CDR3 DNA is TGTGCCAGCACCGACGACAGGGGGTGGGATGGCTACACCTTC.

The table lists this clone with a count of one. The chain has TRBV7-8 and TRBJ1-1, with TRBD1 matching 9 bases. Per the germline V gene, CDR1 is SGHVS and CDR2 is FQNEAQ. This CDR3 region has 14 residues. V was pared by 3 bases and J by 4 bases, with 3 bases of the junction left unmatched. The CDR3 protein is CASSLDRGGTEAFF. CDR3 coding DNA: TGTGCCAGCAGCTTGGACAGGGGTGGCACTGAAGCTTTCTTT.